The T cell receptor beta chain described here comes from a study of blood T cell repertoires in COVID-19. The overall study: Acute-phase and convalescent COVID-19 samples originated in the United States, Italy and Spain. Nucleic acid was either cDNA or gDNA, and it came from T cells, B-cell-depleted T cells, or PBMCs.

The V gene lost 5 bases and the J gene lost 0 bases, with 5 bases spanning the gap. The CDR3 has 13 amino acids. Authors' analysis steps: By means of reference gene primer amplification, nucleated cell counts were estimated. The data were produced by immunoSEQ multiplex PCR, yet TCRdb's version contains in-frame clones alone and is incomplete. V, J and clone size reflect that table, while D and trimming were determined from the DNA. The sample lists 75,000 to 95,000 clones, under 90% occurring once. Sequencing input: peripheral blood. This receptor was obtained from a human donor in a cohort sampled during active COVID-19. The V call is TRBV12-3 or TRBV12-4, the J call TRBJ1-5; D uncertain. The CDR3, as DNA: TGTGCCAGCAGTGGAGGTAGCAATCAGCCCCAGCATTTT. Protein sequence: CASSGGSNQPQHF.